This TCR beta chain is from a study of T cell changes during pregnancy in multiple sclerosis. Sequencing used immunoSEQ multiplex PCR; TCRdb keeps in-frame clones, though not all of them. The data hold about 48,000 clones, with about 93% observed a single time. The V end was cut by 0 bases, the J end by 1 base, with 3 bases between. Per germline, CDR1 SGHDN and CDR2 FVKESK. The CDR3 has 13 residues. The receptor was isolated from a female donor with multiple sclerosis, enrolled in a pregnancy study. Sample: CD4+ T cells from peripheral blood mononuclear cells, taken in the first trimester of pregnancy. The chain uses TRBV14 and TRBJ1-1; no firm D call. The CDR3, as DNA: TGTGCCAGCAGCCAAGATCAGAACACTGAAGCTTTCTTT. Protein sequence: CASSQDQNTEAFF.